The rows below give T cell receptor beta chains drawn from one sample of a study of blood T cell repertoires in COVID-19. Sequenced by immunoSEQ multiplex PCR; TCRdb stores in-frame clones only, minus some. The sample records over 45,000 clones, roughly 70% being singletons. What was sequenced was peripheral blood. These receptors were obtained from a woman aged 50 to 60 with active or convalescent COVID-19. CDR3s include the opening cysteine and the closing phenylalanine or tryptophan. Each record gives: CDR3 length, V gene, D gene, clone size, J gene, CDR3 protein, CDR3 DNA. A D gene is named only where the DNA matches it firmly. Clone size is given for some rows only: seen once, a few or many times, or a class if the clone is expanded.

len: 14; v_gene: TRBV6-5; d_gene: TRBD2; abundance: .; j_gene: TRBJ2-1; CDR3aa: CASSRTSGKGEQFF; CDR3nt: TGTGCCAGCAGTAGGACTAGCGGAAAGGGTGAGCAGTTCTTC
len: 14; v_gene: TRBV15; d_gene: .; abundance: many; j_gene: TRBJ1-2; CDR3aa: CATSREGQGYGYTF; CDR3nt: TGTGCCACCAGCAGAGAGGGGCAGGGCTATGGCTACACCTTC
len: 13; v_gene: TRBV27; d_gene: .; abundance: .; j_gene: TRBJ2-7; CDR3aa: CASRRDSSYEQYF; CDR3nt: TGTGCCAGCAGACGAGACAGTTCCTACGAGCAGTACTTC
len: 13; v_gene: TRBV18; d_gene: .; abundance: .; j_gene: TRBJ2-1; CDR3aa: CASSPADYNEQFF; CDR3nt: TGTGCCAGCTCACCGGCAGATTACAATGAGCAGTTCTTC
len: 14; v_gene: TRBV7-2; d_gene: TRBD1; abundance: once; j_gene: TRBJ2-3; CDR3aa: CASKLDREADTQYF; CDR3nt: TGTGCCAGCAAGCTTGACAGGGAAGCAGATACGCAGTATTTT
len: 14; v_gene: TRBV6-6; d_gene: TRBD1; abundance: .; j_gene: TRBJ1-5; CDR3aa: CASSAGTGDQPQHF; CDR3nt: TGTGCCAGCAGTGCAGGGACAGGGGATCAGCCCCAGCATTTT
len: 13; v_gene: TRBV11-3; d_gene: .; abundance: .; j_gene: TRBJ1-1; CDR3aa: CASSLQENTEAFF; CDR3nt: TGTGCCAGCAGCTTACAGGAGAACACTGAAGCTTTCTTT
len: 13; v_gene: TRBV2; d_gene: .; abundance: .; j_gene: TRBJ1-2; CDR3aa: CASSRGSNYGYTF; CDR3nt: TGTGCCAGCAGTCGCGGCTCCAACTATGGCTACACCTTC
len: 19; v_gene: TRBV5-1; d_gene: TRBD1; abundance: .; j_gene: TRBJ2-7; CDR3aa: CASSIPGQPTQGNSYEQYF; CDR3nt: TGCGCCAGCAGTATACCGGGACAGCCGACACAGGGGAACTCCTACGAGCAGTACTTC
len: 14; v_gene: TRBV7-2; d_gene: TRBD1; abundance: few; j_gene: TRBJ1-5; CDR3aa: CASTVTGGNQPQHF; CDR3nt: TGTGCCAGCACCGTAACAGGGGGCAATCAGCCCCAGCATTTT
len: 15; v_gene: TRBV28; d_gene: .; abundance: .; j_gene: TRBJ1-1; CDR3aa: CASSLPGPMNTEAFF; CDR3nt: TGTGCCAGCAGTTTACCCGGTCCCATGAACACTGAAGCTTTCTTT
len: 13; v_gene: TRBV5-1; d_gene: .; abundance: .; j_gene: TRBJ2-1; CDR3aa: CASSLDTNNEQFF; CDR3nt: TGCGCCAGCAGCTTGGACACTAACAATGAGCAGTTCTTC
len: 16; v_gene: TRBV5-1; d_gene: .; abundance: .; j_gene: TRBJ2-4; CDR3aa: CASSGPRGAAKNIQYF; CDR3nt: TGCGCCAGCAGCGGGCCCCGGGGGGCTGCCAAAAACATTCAGTACTTC